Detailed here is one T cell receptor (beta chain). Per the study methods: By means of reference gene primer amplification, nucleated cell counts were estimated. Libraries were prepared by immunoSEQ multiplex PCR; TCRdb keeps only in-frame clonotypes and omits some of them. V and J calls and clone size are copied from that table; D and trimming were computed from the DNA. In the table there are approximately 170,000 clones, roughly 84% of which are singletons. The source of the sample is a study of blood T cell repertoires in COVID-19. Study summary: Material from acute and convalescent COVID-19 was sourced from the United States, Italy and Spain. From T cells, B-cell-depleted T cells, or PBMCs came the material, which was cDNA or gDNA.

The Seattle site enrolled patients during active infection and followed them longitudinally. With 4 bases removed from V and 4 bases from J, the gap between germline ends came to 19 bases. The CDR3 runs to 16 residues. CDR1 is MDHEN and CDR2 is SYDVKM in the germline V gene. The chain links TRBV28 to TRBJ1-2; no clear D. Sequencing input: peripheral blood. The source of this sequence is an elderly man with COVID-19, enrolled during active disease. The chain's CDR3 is CASSSLSRSYAYGYTF. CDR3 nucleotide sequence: TGTGCCAGCAGTTCCCTTAGTAGGAGCTATGCCTATGGCTACACCTTC.